This note documents a single T cell receptor beta chain sequence. What this receptor recognizes is not known. Per-base qualities were not stored, and no clone one base away is much larger. This entry belongs to a study of cytomegalovirus exposure and HLA in healthy donors (TCRdb year 2017). Some background on the complete study: In an earlier analysis of 450 to 750 of the donors, approximately 300 Gb of sequence data and roughly 100 million unique TCR beta sequences from roughly 180 million T cells were reported. Five DR-DQ haplotypes were treated as single units for association and clustering because of strong linkage in the cohort. Among some 400 genotyped donors of the cohort, an average of around 240,000 unique TCR beta nucleotide sequences were sequenced per donor, about a sixth of them non-productive. All discovery cohort repertoires had been generated on a single sequencing platform. Class I and class II HLA loci were covered by the typing at four-digit resolution. Donor age, sex, ethnicity and CMV serostatus were compiled alongside the repertoire data. The study used immunosequencing to profile the T cell repertoires of approximately 690 subjects and linked those repertoires to cytomegalovirus serostatus. Rather than using new phenotypic data, the later analysis identified candidate immune exposures from TCR beta sequences and from how often those sequences occurred across donors. An early release covering 550 to 650 HLA-typed donors comprised roughly 300 gigabases of sequencing data and approximately 80 million unique TCR sequences. In addition to the first cohort of roughly 670 subjects, a separate validation cohort of around 110 different subjects was used. Typing coverage differed by locus: A, B, C, DRB1 and DQB1 were typed in about 629-630 donors, DQA1 in 500 to 550, DPA1 in roughly 590, and DPB1 in approximately 450. The genetic ancestry cluster associated with self-reported Caucasian donors included 81% of the roughly 410 genotyped donors. The study aimed to test whether signatures of past pathogen exposure could be identified by cataloging public T cell receptors. High-throughput TCR immunosequencing, statistical association of individual TCRs with disease status, and machine learning were combined to predict cytomegalovirus infection status. A later genetic analysis took genome-wide SNP genotypes for 398 of the 666 donors and used that subset as a discovery cohort. A later analysis re-analyzed previously published TCR beta repertoires from approximately 700 donors and added high-resolution HLA genotyping to study TCR occurrence patterns. To decide whether each TCR beta V gene segment behaved as functional or pseudogenic, an earlier analysis of some 600 of the donors relied on high-throughput TCR beta sequencing.

The cohort was made up of approximately 670 healthy bone marrow donors. All cohort members were sampled while nominally healthy, although unrecorded immune exposures were likely present. The donor was CMV seronegative and was included in the group of 352 seronegative cohort members. A peripheral blood sample was provided by each donor, and peripheral blood mononuclear cells were used for TCR beta sequencing. The Qiagen DNeasy Blood Extraction Kit was used to extract genomic DNA from the blood cell samples. Germline trimming: 4 bases from V, 0 bases from J; junction bases outside gene matches: 6. Including cysteine and phenylalanine, the CDR3 has 16 amino acids. This entry keeps only the CDR3 DNA: 48 bases, framed from base 1. CDR1 is given as SGHNT and CDR2 as YYREEE, both from the germline V gene (reference sequence). Beyond this particular receptor, the publication reports: The study listed 164 TCR beta chains as associated with cytomegalovirus. In a later analysis, several top co-occurrence clusters were reported to appear linked to parvovirus B19, influenza, CMV and Epstein-Barr virus. Linkage disequilibrium might explain the correlated functional status among segregating V segments, but an unknown experimental factor could not be excluded. A few of the identified cytomegalovirus-associated TCR beta chains were confirmed in vitro to be specific for cytomegalovirus antigens. A cluster of highly shared sequence variants was judged likely to be a technical artifact of the sequencing pipeline. The only immune exposure information available for the cohort was CMV serostatus. Compared with the 666-donor mean, donors in an Asian-associated ancestry cluster had fewer N-insertions in productive TCRs, according to a later genetic analysis. Some IMGT-functional V segments, including TRBV6-2 and TRBV6-3, could not be distinguished by the 87-base-pair reads and were therefore excluded. An association between a missense DCLRE1C variant and V-gene and J-gene trimming of TCR beta chains was found in a later genetic analysis and replicated in an independent cohort. In both the original and validation cohorts, the classifier was reported to diagnose cytomegalovirus status with high specificity and sensitivity. In an earlier analysis of about 550 of the donors, most TCR beta V segments were observed in productive rearrangements about 87% or about 30% of the time, broadly matching IMGT annotations. In this cohort, only TCR beta chains were sequenced, and detectable features were limited by the absence of alpha or paired-chain data. A later analysis found that HLA-associated TCR beta chains were more clonally expanded and had lower generation probabilities than equally common non-associated chains. In a later analysis, most CMV-associated TCR beta chains were found to appear HLA-restricted, with HLA associations seemingly driven largely by CMV exposure. In a later analysis, TCR association rates were found to vary across HLA loci, with the most associated TCRs seen for DRB1 alleles and the fewest for HLA-C alleles. Because counts were too low, about 17 rarely observed V segments, including chromosome 9 orphons, were excluded from the earlier analysis of 587 of the donors. Most TCR sequences were observed very rarely across donors, whereas some public TCRs were present in many individuals. The presence/absence analyses assumed that sequencing depth was roughly uniform across donors, and that assumption may not be true. Specific HLA alleles were associated with some 15,000 TCR beta sequences at a false discovery rate of 0.05 in a later analysis. The authors suggested that the approach could potentially be generalized to other disease states and immunological phenotypes. A further reported finding was that TCR beta sequences accurately predicted the HLA-A and HLA-B alleles for most subjects in the first cohort. When HLA alleles, especially DR and DQ, strongly co-occurred, TCR associations were difficult to assign to individual alleles. Because HLA typing was missing for some donors at each locus, association tests included only the typed subset.

Library prep was done by the immunoSEQ multiplex PCR assay. For the multiplex PCR, a mixture combining 60 forward primers for TCR Vbeta segments and 13 reverse primers for TCR Jbeta segments was used. The CDR3 region of rearranged TCR beta genes was amplified from genomic DNA by a multiplex PCR assay. Amplified TCR beta libraries were sequenced as 87-base-pair reads on the Illumina HiSeq System. In the authors' own workflow: Across the 666 repertoires, a later analysis counted tens of millions of unique TCR beta chains, approximately 12 million of which were shared by at least two donors. A nearest-neighbor algorithm error-corrected the raw reads and collapsed the reads into unique sequences, merging closely related sequences to remove PCR and sequencing errors. Alignment of CDR3 sequences to IMGT reference sequences was used to assign V, D and J gene segments. For a sequence to be retained, at least a six-nucleotide match to both a V gene segment and a J gene segment was required. Rearrangements were called productive when the CDR3 lacked stop codons and stayed in frame with V and J; all others were non-productive. Following IMGT convention, CDR3 was defined as the stretch from the second conserved V-encoded cysteine up to the conserved J-encoded phenylalanine. The earlier analysis of about 640 of the donors excluded any sequence lacking an unambiguous match to a single V gene segment. In an earlier analysis of several hundred of the donors, V segments were called functional above 56.7% productive rearrangements and were called segregating when the between-donor standard deviation exceeded 5%. A statistical classification framework was built to diagnose cytomegalovirus status from the catalog of TCR beta chain sequences. In a later analysis, V and J genes were assigned by comparing TCR nucleotide sequences against IMGT/GENE-DB human TR gene sequences. The TCRdist pipeline was used in a later analysis to assign CDR3 sequences and most-parsimonious VDJ recombination scenarios. In a later analysis, each TCR beta chain was defined by its CDR3 amino acid sequence together with its V-gene family, and reads without a unique V-gene family were excluded. As a way to deal with suspected cross-contamination and a sequencing artifact, a later analysis dropped roughly 600 nucleotide sequences that were highly shared and had low generation probability. In a later analysis, a clonal expansion index for each public chain was calculated from normalized within-repertoire ranks of inferred template counts. In a later analysis, generation probabilities were computed with a VDJ recombination model fitted to out-of-frame rearrangements, and the resulting probabilities were checked against IGoR. A later analysis scored TCR-TCR, TCR-HLA and TCR-CMV co-occurrence with hypergeometric tests, applying a repertoire-size bias correction to TCR pairs. In a later analysis, false discovery rates were estimated by permuting HLA or CMV assignments 20 times. In a later analysis, co-occurring TCRs were grouped using DBSCAN, and TCRdist sequence similarity was added for clustering within HLA-allele-positive subsets. For co-occurrence clustering, repertoires with fewer than 30,000 or more than 120,000 public chains were excluded, along with roughly five repertoires with anomalous nucleotide sharing. The table comes from immuneACCESS by way of TCRdb, which keeps in-frame sequences with V and J called. Part of the clones is missing from these tables; in studies checked, under half for an unresolved V gene and the rest for unknown reasons. From that table come the V and J calls and clone size; the DNA was used to work out D and trimming. For this sample the table gives 150,000 to 200,000 clones, of which about 80% were detected only once. The leading ten clones occupy about 1.5% of the sample.

Sequenced material: PBMCs. The TCR was taken from a young man in good health and CMV-seronegative. The chain is made from TRBV5-4 and TRBJ2-3, with TRBD2 matching 9 junction bases. The CDR3 region has the sequence CASSPTTSGSTDTQYF. Read as DNA, the sequence is TGTGCCAGCAGCCCGACCACTAGCGGGAGCACAGATACGCAGTATTTT.